A single sample gave rise to the 17 T cell receptor beta chains below, sequenced in a study of tumor and adjacent non-tumor tissue in lung cancer. RNA was extracted from bulk tissue without any cell sorting. The normal lung tissue was taken more than 3 cm from the tumor edge. A modified ARM-PCR protocol with three rounds of nested PCR amplified TCRbeta. TCRdb processed the multiplex PCR reads anew with MiXCR; each CDR3 protein has one entry. This repertoire shows over 100,000 distinct CDR3 sequences, 60% to 65% found once; its top ten account for about 20%. The sequenced sample was distant non-tumor lung tissue. These receptors were taken from a man aged 55 to 69 with non-small cell lung cancer.

This clonotype was seen many times. The chain combines TRBV12-3 or TRBV12-4 with TRBJ2-1; TRBD1 matches 7 bases. The V gene end was trimmed by 4 bases and the J gene end by 8 bases; junction bases not matched to a gene: 11. The CDR3 covers 15 residues. The CDR3 nucleotides are TGTGCCAGCAGTTCCTCAAAACAGGGGATCCATGAGCAGTTCTTC. Translated, it gives CASSSSKQGIHEQFF.

V gene TRBV6-6 combines with J gene TRBJ1-6, with TRBD1 matching 11 bases. Per germline, CDR1 MNHNY and CDR2 SVGAGI (reference sequence). After removal of 4 bases from V and 8 bases from J, the junction contained 7 bases not matched to a gene. This CDR3 comprises 16 residues. This CDR3 reads CASSWGQGGYDSPLHF. The CDR3 DNA follows: TGTGCCAGCAGTTGGGGACAGGGGGGGTATGATTCACCCCTCCACTTT.

A word on this clonotype: An end of the junction differs from the germline gene, which may be a read error. The chain joins TRBV28 to TRBJ1-5; 10 bases are a match to TRBD1. Germline V gene data show CDR1 as MDHEN and CDR2 as SYDVKM. The CDR3 contains 15 residues. This CDR3 is CAISSTGGSISPQHF. DNA of the CDR3: TGTGCCATCAGTTCGACAGGGGGCTCGATTTCTCCCCAGCATTTT.

A note on this clonotype: A much larger clonotype is one base distant, so this may be a read error. The chain employs TRBV28 and TRBJ2-5; D is unresolved. The CDR3 totals 14 residues. Germline CDR1 and CDR2: MDHEN and SYDVKM. In nucleotides, the CDR3 is TGTGCCAGCAGTCCACTTCCCCCCCAAGAGGCCCAGTACTTC. Amino acid sequence: CASSPLPPQEAQYF. The complete variable domain, with remaining parts taken from reference TRBV28 and TRBJ2-5, reads DVKVTQSSRYLVKRTGEKVFLECVQDMDHENMFWYRQDPGLGLRLIYFSYDVKMKEKGDIPEGYSVSREKKERFSLILESASTNQTSMYLCASSPLPPQEAQYFGPGTRLLVL.

This clonotype was found many times. The chain links TRBV7-9 to TRBJ1-4; 7 bases align to TRBD1. Trimming at V came to 5 bases and at J to 8 bases, leaving 5 bases not matched to a gene. Per germline, CDR1 SEHNR and CDR2 FQNEAQ (reference sequence). The CDR3 length is 13 residues. In nucleotides, the CDR3 is TGTGCCAGCAGCCCGGGGACAGTGGAAAAACTGTTTTTT. Its protein is CASSPGTVEKLFF.

This clonotype occurred a few times. Without the conserved terminal phenylalanine or tryptophan, this CDR3 likely stems from a read error. This chain connects TRBV5-1 to TRBJ2-7; 10 bases fit TRBD1. CDR1 is SGHRS and CDR2 is YFSETQ in the germline V gene. Trimming at V came to 2 bases and at J to 7 bases, leaving 6 bases not matched to a gene. The CDR3 spans 14 residues. This CDR3 is CASSFRDRGQEQYL. As DNA, the CDR3 is TGCGCCAGCAGCTTCCGGGACAGGGGTCAGGAGCAGTACCTC.

The chain couples TRBV4-1 to TRBJ2-1, with D hard to call. This CDR3 has 19 residues. Germline V gene lookup returns CDR1 MGHRA and CDR2 YSYEKL. Trimming shortened V by 4 bases and J by 2 bases, and 24 bases separated the two germline ends. Written as DNA, the CDR3 is TGCGCCAGCAGCCCAGCCCATCCCCTGGGCGGTATAACCTACAATGAGCAGTTCTTC. Amino acids: CASSPAHPLGGITYNEQFF.

This clonotype has just one count. Germline and junction disagree at one end, which may indicate a read error. The CDR3, as DNA: TGCAGTGTTAGAGAGTCAGCTCGGGTCAACAATGAGCAGTTCTTC. Residues: CSVRESARVNNEQFF. The gene calls are TRBV20-1 and TRBJ2-1, with D hard to call. The CDR3 is 15 residues long. CDR1 is DFQATT, CDR2 SNEGSKA, per germline (reference sequence).

As for this clonotype: The junction shows a germline mismatch at one end, possibly a read error. The chain is built from TRBV4-3 and TRBJ1-4, with TRBD1 identical over 8 bases. This CDR3 contains 14 residues. The germline V gene has CDR1 LGHNA and CDR2 YSLEER. For the CDR3, the DNA is TGCGTCAGCAGCCAGGACAGGGTGCAGGGGAAGCTGTTTTTT. It codes for CVSSQDRVQGKLFF.

In the case of this clonotype: Being one base from a much bigger clone, this may be a read error. The V and J genes are TRBV6-6 and TRBJ2-7; D possibly corresponds to TRBD2 (6 bases). Germline lookup yields CDR1 MNHNY and CDR2 SVGAGI (reference sequence). The CDR3 loop spans 13 amino acids. CDR3 sequence: CASSYQEGYEQNF. In DNA, the CDR3 is TGTGCCAGCAGTTACCAGGAGGGGTACGAGCAGAACTTC.

As regards this clonotype: At one end, the junction sequence differs from germline, possibly due to a read error. This chain connects TRBV11-2 to TRBJ2-3; a possible D gene is TRBD2 (6 bases). The CDR3 loop spans 16 amino acids. Germline lookup yields CDR1 SGHAT and CDR2 FQNNGV. CDR3 region: CDSSPRLVISTHTQYF. DNA for the CDR3: TGTGACAGCAGCCCCAGACTAGTGATTTCCACACATACGCAGTATTTT.

This rearrangement joins TRBV18 to TRBJ2-6; D is ambiguous. The V gene's germline CDR1 is KGHSH and CDR2 LQKENI. V lost 0 bases and J 1 base, leaving 7 bases between the germline ends. The CDR3 length is 16 residues. CDR3: CASSPPTESGANVLTF. In nucleotides, the CDR3 is TGTGCCAGCTCACCACCGACGGAGTCTGGGGCCAACGTCCTGACTTTC.

Notes on this clonotype: One junction end disagrees with the germline gene, perhaps due to a read error. The chain recombines TRBV11-2 with TRBJ2-7; 9 nucleotides match TRBD1. This CDR3 spans 14 amino acids. The V gene's germline CDR1 is SGHAT and CDR2 FQNNGV. CDR3 loop: CDSGFGTGPYAQYF. The CDR3, as DNA: TGTGACAGCGGGTTCGGGACAGGGCCCTACGCGCAGTACTTC.

The chain recombines TRBV2 with TRBJ1-5; D is unresolved. V lost 4 bases to trimming and J lost 7 bases, with 11 bases between them. The CDR3 runs 13 residues. Per germline, CDR1 SNHLY and CDR2 FYNNEI. CDR3 region: CASSGYKGQPQHF. CDR3 DNA sequence: TGTGCCAGCAGTGGGTATAAAGGGCAGCCCCAGCATTTT.

With respect to this clonotype: One base away lies a much larger clone, so this may be a sequencing read error. The chain carries TRBV5-1 and TRBJ2-1; a weak D match, TRBD1 (6 bases). The CDR3 is 14 residues long. The V gene's germline CDR1 is SGHRS and CDR2 YFSETQ. V gave up 4 bases and J gave up 9 bases, with 17 bases separating them. The DNA for the CDR3 is TGCGCCAGCAGCCTTTCCGCGATGGGGGCTGAGCAGTTCTTC. Encoded protein: CASSLSAMGAEQFF.

Turning to this clonotype: The conserved phenylalanine or tryptophan is not found at the CDR3 terminus, so this likely reflects a read error. V gene TRBV6-5 combines with J gene TRBJ1-2; 11 nucleotides line up with TRBD1. The length of the CDR3 is 14 residues. Germline V lookup: CDR1 MNHEY, CDR2 SVGAGI. Unmatched junction bases numbered 4, after V lost 7 bases and J lost 3 bases. The CDR3 region is CASTRDRGYYGYTS. CDR3 nucleotides: TGTGCCAGCACCCGGGACAGGGGGTACTATGGCTACACCTCC.

This clonotype was observed many times. Compared with germline, one end of the junction differs, possibly owing to a read error. The genes are TRBV28 and TRBJ2-1, with D possibly being TRBD2 (5 bases). This CDR3 region has 12 residues. Germline CDR1 reads MDHEN; CDR2 reads SYDVKM. CDR3 nucleotide sequence: TGTGCCAGCAGTCCCTCCCCGGGAAGGCCGCTCTTC. Protein sequence: CASSPSPGRPLF.